The clone carrying this T cell receptor beta chain has at least ten counts. Its antigen remains unknown. The V gene's germline CDR1 is MDHEN and CDR2 SYDVKM. V was pared by 6 bases and J by 4 bases, with 6 bases of the junction left unmatched. The CDR3 extends over 15 amino acids. The record originates from a study of T cells in Graves' hyperthyroidism and ophthalmopathy. The PBMCs were taken from roughly 10 ml of fresh peripheral blood. Study-level points and caveats: Stable hyperthyroidism was separated from ophthalmopathy by a model based on 13 V-J features.

The source material, RNA transcripts, was used to amplify TCR beta CDR3 regions. A set of HTBI primers served as the primers for a first-round RT-PCR of the TCR CDR3. TCRdb used MiXCR to reprocess the multiplex PCR reads, holding one entry per CDR3 protein. The sample includes some 490,000 distinct CDR3 sequences, about 16% of them seen just once. The clonotype comes from a woman aged 25-40 years with Graves' ophthalmopathy. The rearrangement links TRBV28 to TRBJ2-5; 12 bases fit TRBD2. The sequenced material came from blood. The CDR3 sequence is CASRKLAGGGETQYF. The CDR3 DNA reads TGTGCCAGCAGGAAACTAGCGGGAGGAGGAGAGACCCAGTACTTC.